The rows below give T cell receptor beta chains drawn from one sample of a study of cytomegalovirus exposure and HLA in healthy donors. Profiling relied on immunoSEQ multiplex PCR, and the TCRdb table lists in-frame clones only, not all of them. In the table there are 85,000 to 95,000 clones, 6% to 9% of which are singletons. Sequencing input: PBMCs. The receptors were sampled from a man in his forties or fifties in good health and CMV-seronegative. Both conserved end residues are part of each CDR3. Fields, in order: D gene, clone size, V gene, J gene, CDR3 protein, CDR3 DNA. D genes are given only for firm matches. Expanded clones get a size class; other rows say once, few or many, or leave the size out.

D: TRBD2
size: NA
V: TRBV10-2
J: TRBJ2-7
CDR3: CASTTTSGRTHEQYF
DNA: TGCGCCAGCACCACAACTAGCGGGAGAACCCACGAGCAGTACTTC

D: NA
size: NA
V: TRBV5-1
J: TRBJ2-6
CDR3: CASSLLQSSGANVLTF
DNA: TGCGCCAGCAGCCTGCTACAGAGCTCTGGGGCCAACGTCCTGACTTTC

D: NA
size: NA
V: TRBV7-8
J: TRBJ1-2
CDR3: CASSLGRGSNYGYTF
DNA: TGTGCCAGCAGCTTAGGGCGGGGCTCTAACTATGGCTACACCTTC

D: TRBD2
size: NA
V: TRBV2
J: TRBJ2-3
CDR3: CASRAGLDTQYF
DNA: TGTGCCAGCAGAGCGGGACTAGATACGCAGTATTTT

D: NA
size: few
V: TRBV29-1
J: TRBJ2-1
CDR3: CSVEVDRSSYNEQFF
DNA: TGCAGCGTTGAAGTTGACAGGAGCTCCTACAATGAGCAGTTCTTC

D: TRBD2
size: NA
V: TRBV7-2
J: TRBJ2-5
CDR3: CASSKTLAGEGTQYF
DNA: TGTGCCAGCAGCAAGACACTAGCGGGAGAGGGGACCCAGTACTTC

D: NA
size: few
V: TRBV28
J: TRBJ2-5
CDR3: CASSLIMETQYF
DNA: TGTGCCAGCAGTTTAATAATGGAGACCCAGTACTTC

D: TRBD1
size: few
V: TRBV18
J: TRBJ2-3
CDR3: CASSPSGQGADTQYF
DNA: TGTGCCAGCTCACCCTCGGGACAGGGCGCAGATACGCAGTATTTT

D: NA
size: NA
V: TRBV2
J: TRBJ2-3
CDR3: CASSDRGLGTDTQYF
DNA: TGTGCCAGCAGTGACCGCGGCCTTGGGACAGATACGCAGTATTTT

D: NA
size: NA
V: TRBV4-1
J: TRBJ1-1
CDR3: CASSREGPMDTEAFF
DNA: TGCGCCAGCAGCCGGGAGGGCCCCATGGACACTGAAGCTTTCTTT

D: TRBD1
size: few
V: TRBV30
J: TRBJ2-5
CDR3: CAWIGQATQETQYF
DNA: TGTGCCTGGATTGGACAGGCCACCCAAGAGACCCAGTACTTC

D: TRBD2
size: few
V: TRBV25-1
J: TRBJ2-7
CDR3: CASSEWRGGYEQYF
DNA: TGTGCCAGCAGTGAATGGCGCGGGGGTTACGAGCAGTACTTC

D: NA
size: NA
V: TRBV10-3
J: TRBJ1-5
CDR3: CAISESTVSGNQPQHF
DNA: TGTGCCATCAGTGAGTCAACGGTCTCGGGCAATCAGCCCCAGCATTTT

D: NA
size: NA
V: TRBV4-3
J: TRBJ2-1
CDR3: CASSQTEYNEQFF
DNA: TGCGCCAGCAGTCAGACAGAGTACAATGAGCAGTTCTTC

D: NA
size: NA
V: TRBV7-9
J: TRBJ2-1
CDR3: CASSSRDSSYNEQFF
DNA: TGTGCCAGCAGCTCCCGGGACTCGTCCTACAATGAGCAGTTCTTC

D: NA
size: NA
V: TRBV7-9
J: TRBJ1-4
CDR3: CASSRYTDINEKLFF
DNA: TGTGCCAGCAGTCGGTACACAGATATTAATGAAAAACTGTTTTTT

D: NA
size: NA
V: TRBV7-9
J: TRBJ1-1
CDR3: CASSLQGGVETEAFF
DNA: TGTGCCAGCAGCTTACAGGGAGGTGTAGAAACTGAAGCTTTCTTT

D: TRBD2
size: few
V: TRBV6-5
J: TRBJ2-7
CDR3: CASSPGTSVTYEQYF
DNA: TGTGCCAGCAGCCCCGGGACTAGCGTCACCTACGAGCAGTACTTC

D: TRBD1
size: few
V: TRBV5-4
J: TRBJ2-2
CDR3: CASSFSGGQGTGELFF
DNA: TGTGCCAGCAGCTTCTCGGGTGGACAGGGAACCGGGGAGCTGTTTTTT

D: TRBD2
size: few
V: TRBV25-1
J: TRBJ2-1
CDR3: CASSEANRGDEQFF
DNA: TGTGCCAGCAGTGAAGCGAACCGGGGGGATGAGCAGTTCTTC

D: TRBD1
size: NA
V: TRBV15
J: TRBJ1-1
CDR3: CATSRDDRGYTEAFF
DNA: TGTGCCACCAGCAGAGATGACAGGGGATACACTGAAGCTTTCTTT

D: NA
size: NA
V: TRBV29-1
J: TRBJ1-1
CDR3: CSVELGQNTEAFF
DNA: TGCAGCGTTGAATTAGGACAGAACACTGAAGCTTTCTTT

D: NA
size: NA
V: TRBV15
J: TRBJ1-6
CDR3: CATSRTSGGMESPLHF
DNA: TGTGCCACCAGCAGAACCTCGGGGGGGATGGAATCACCCCTCCACTTT

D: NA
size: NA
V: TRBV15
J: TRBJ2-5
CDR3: CATSIFVSGTQYF
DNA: TGTGCCACCAGCATTTTTGTCTCGGGGACCCAGTACTTC

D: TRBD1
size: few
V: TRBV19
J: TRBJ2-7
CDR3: CASSTRDSSAREQYF
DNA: TGTGCCAGTAGTACCCGGGACAGTTCGGCACGAGAGCAGTACTTC

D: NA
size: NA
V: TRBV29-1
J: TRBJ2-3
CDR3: CSVGRWPRGTDTQYF
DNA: TGCAGCGTCGGGCGGTGGCCGCGGGGAACAGATACGCAGTATTTT

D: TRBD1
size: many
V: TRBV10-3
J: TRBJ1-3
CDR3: CAISEDREGNTIYF
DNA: TGTGCCATCAGTGAGGACAGGGAAGGAAACACCATATATTTT

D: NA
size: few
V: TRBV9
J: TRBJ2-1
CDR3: CASSVLQGGSLDEQFF
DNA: TGTGCCAGCAGCGTCCTCCAGGGGGGATCTTTAGATGAGCAGTTCTTC

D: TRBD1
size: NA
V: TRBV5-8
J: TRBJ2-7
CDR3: CASSPPGGQMYEQYF
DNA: TGTGCCAGCAGCCCCCCAGGGGGCCAGATGTACGAGCAGTACTTC

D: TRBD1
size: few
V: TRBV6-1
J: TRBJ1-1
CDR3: CASSWADRVDTEAFF
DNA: TGTGCCAGCAGTTGGGCAGACAGGGTGGACACTGAAGCTTTCTTT

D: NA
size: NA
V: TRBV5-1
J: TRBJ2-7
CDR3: CASSSGVGISSSYEQYF
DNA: TGCGCCAGCAGCTCGGGGGTTGGCATATCGAGCTCCTACGAGCAGTACTTC

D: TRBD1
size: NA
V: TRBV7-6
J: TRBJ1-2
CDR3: CASSPGQTSNYGYTF
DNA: TGTGCCAGCAGCCCGGGACAGACTTCTAACTATGGCTACACCTTC

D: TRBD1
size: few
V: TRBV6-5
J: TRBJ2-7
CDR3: CASSTRTGGYEQYF
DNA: TGTGCCAGCAGTACTAGGACAGGGGGCTACGAGCAGTACTTC

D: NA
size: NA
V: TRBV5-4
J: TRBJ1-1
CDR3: CASSITGGGTEAFF
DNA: TGTGCCAGCAGCATCACGGGGGGGGGCACTGAAGCTTTCTTT

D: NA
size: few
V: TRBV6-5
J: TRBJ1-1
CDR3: CASSYGTENTEAFF
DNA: TGTGCCAGCAGTTACGGAACAGAAAACACTGAAGCTTTCTTT

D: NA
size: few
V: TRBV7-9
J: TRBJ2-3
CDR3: CASSLLGGAADTQYF
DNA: TGTGCCAGCAGCTTACTGGGGGGTGCTGCAGATACGCAGTATTTT

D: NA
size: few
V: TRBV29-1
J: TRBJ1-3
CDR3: CSVEDSSGTIYF
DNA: TGCAGCGTTGAAGATAGCTCGGGCACCATATATTTT

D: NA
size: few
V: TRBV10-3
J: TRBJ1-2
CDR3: CAIGQSVGYTF
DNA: TGTGCCATCGGGCAGTCCGTTGGCTACACCTTC

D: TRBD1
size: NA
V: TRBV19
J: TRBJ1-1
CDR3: CASRRDRGDTEAFF
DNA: TGTGCCAGTAGAAGGGACAGAGGGGACACTGAGGCTTTCTTT

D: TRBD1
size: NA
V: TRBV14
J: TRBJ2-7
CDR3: CASSLSGTGEYEQYF
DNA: TGTGCCAGCAGCCTCTCAGGGACAGGGGAATACGAGCAGTACTTC

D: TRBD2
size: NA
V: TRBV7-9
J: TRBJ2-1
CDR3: CASSGRAWYNEQFF
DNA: TGTGCCAGCAGCGGGAGGGCCTGGTACAATGAGCAGTTCTTC

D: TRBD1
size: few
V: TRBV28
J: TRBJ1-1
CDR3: CASSFAGGNTEAFF
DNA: TGTGCCAGCAGTTTTGCAGGGGGGAACACTGAAGCTTTCTTT

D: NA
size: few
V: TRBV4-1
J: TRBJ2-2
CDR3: CASSQGGVGELFF
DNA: TGCGCCAGCAGCCAAGGGGGAGTAGGGGAGCTGTTTTTT

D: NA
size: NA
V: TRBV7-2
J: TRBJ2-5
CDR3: CASSATRGTETQYF
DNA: TGTGCCAGCAGCGCTACACGGGGAACGGAGACCCAGTACTTC

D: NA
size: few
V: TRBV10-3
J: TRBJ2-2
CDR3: CAISEPGTSSTGELFF
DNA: TGTGCCATCAGTGAACCCGGGACTTCCAGCACCGGGGAGCTGTTTTTT